This note documents a single TCR beta chain sequence. The antigen it binds to is not known. Nothing much larger sits one base from this clone, and base qualities are not available. Counted from cysteine to phenylalanine, this CDR3 has 16 amino acids. Only the CDR3 part of the read is kept: 48 bases, read in frame from the first base. Based on the germline V gene, the CDR1 and CDR2 sequences are SGHAT and FQNNGV. At the junction V is shortened by 0 bases and J by 3 bases; bases outside the gene matches: 7. The sample is drawn from a study of cytomegalovirus exposure and HLA in healthy donors (dated by TCRdb to the late 2010s). About the study as a whole: The roughly 670 repertoires of the first cohort and the 95 to 150 validation repertoires were produced on the same platform, according to a later analysis. The study aimed to test whether cataloging public T cell receptors could reveal signatures of past pathogen exposure. Along with the approximately 620-subject first cohort, a separate validation cohort of around 110 different subjects was used. To predict cytomegalovirus infection status, the study brought together high-throughput TCR immunosequencing, statistical association of individual TCRs with disease status, and machine learning.

Beyond this particular receptor, the publication reports: The classifier was reported to diagnose cytomegalovirus status with high specificity and sensitivity in both the original cohort and the validation cohort. All 130 or so repertoires were used to score co-occurrence in the validation cohort in a later analysis, because that analysis had no HLA typing for the cohort. In vitro tests confirmed that three of the cytomegalovirus-associated TCR beta chains recognize cytomegalovirus antigens. The authors suggested that the approach could potentially be extended to other disease states and immunological phenotypes. The study gave a list of more than 150 TCR beta chains associated with cytomegalovirus. Across donors, most TCR sequences were observed very rarely, whereas some public TCRs were present in many individuals. Subsequent analysis determined that TCRs grouped into clusters in the first cohort also showed a tendency toward co-occurrence across the roughly 130 validation repertoires, and approximately 93% of cluster scores exceeded 0.

The donors belonged to the validation cohort of under 150 subjects, which was separate from the roughly 670-subject first cohort. The library was prepared using the immunoSEQ multiplex PCR assay. Per the source publication's procedure: A statistical classification framework was developed to diagnose cytomegalovirus status using the catalog of TCR beta chain sequences. TCRdb mirrors the immuneACCESS table, restricted to in-frame sequences. Some clones are absent from its copies; in checked studies, under half trace to an unresolved V gene, and the reason for the others is unknown. V and J calls and clone size are given by that table; D and trimming were obtained from the DNA. In this sample the table shows about 90,000 clones, roughly 84% of which occur a single time. Of the sample, roughly 12% is held by the ten largest clones.

This TCR came from a woman younger than 30 in good health and CMV-seropositive. The V and J genes are TRBV11-2 and TRBJ1-2, with 7 bases in between that match TRBD1. Input material: PBMCs. The CDR3 is CASSLEPLDRDYGYTF. The DNA sequence is given as TGTGCCAGCAGCTTAGAACCCCTAGACAGGGACTATGGCTACACCTTC.